Sequencing of this T cell receptor beta chain was carried out in a study of blood T cells in healthy people across ages. At the level of the study: In model experiments, template switching was able to capture about one barcoded beta molecule for every two T cells that were present.

Findings and limits, study-wide: Naive T cell percentage showed a strong correlation with TCR beta diversity.

About this clonotype: What it binds is not known.

Combining a sample-barcoded 5' primer with a J-beta primer mix, a second PCR ran for roughly 7 to 12 cycles. TCRdb recomputed calls from the 5' RACE reads with MiXCR, one row per CDR3 protein. The table has 650,000 to 950,000 distinct CDR3 sequences, under 45% seen once. Samples each had at least 5.5 micrograms of total RNA extracted. In germline, CDR1 is DFQATT, CDR2 SNEGSKA (reference sequence). The CDR3 totals 16 residues. J was trimmed by 3 bases and V by 0 bases; bases with no gene match: 7. The sequencing input was blood. The gene calls are TRBV20-1 and TRBJ2-5, with 10 nucleotides matching TRBD2. This sequence originates from a man in his fifties or sixties in good health. Here the CDR3 reads CSARDPSGGAKETQYF. CDR3 coding DNA: TGCAGTGCTAGAGATCCGAGCGGGGGGGCCAAAGAGACCCAGTACTTC.